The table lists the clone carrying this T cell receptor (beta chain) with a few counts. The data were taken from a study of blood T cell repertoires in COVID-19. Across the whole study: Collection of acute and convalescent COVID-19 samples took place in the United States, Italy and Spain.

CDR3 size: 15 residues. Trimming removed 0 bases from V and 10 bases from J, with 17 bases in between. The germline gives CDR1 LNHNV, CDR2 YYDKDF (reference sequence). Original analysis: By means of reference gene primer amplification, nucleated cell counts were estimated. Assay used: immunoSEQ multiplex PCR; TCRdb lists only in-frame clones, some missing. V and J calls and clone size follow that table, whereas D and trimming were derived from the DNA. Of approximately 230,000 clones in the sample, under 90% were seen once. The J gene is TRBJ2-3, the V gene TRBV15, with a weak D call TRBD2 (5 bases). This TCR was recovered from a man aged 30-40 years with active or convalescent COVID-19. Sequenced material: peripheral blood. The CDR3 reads CATSRDPLARGAQYF. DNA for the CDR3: TGTGCCACCAGCAGAGATCCGCTAGCTCGCGGTGCGCAGTATTTT.